These 26 T cell receptor beta chains originate from one sample sequenced in a study of a mutant IDH1 vaccine in newly diagnosed glioma. Which antigens these TCRs recognize remains unknown. As for time point: week 23, last vaccination. The content of each vaccine dose was 300 ug of mutant IDH1 20-mer peptide, and topical imiquimod accompanied it. Clones were read by immunoSEQ multiplex PCR, and TCRdb kept only the in-frame ones, dropping some. The table shows about 65,000 clones, with approximately 81% occurring only once. The sequencing here drew on PBMCs, taken from a glioma patient whose treatment included an IDH1 peptide vaccine. Source of these receptors: a man between 25 and 39 years old with glioma.

The genes are TRBV5-6 and TRBJ2-5; D gene ambiguous. V lost 3 bases to trimming and J lost 0 bases, with 0 bases between them. Germline V gene data show CDR1 as SGHDT and CDR2 as YYEEEE. This CDR3 spans 11 amino acids. CDR3 coding DNA: TGTGCCAGCAGCTACCAAGAGACCCAGTACTTC. This translates into CASSYQETQYF. The complete variable domain, with remaining parts taken from reference TRBV5-6 and TRBJ2-5, reads DAGVTQSPTHLIKTRGQQVTLRCSPKSGHDTVSWYQQALGQGPQFIFQYYEEEERQRGNFPDRFSGHQFPNYSSELNVNALLLGDSALYLCASSYQETQYFGPGTRLLVL.

J is TRBJ1-2 and V is TRBV5-6; TRBD1 might be the D (5 bases). Per germline, CDR1 SGHDT and CDR2 YYEEEE. The CDR3 covers 15 residues. Trimming stripped 0 bases from V and 3 bases from J, with 12 bases between. Here the CDR3 DNA reads TGTGCCAGCAGCTTGGCGGGACGTGAGTACTATGGCTACACCTTC. It is translated as CASSLAGREYYGYTF.

This clone was counted once. The chain couples TRBV7-2 to TRBJ2-7; possibly TRBD2 for D (6 bases). CDR1 and CDR2 from the germline V gene are SGHTA and FQGNSA. The CDR3 length is 16 residues. The V and J ends lost 0 bases and 3 bases respectively, with 15 bases between them. CDR3 loop: CASSLAPRGIFYEQYF. CDR3 nucleotide sequence: TGTGCCAGCAGCTTAGCGCCCCGGGGGATTTTCTACGAGCAGTACTTC.

This clone appeared once. Additional DNA sequences in this sample encode the identical CDR3. Here the CDR3 DNA reads TGTGCCAGCAGCTTAGGCGATACGCAGTATTTT. Protein: CASSLGDTQYF. The V call is TRBV11-3, the J call TRBJ2-3; D gene ambiguous. This CDR3 comprises 11 residues. Trimming pared 1 base from V and 6 bases from J, leaving 2 bases between. CDR1 SGHNT and CDR2 YENEEA come from the germline V gene.

The chain links TRBV27 to TRBJ2-6, with D possibly being TRBD2 (5 bases). The CDR3 length is 17 residues. CDR1 is MNHEY, CDR2 SMNVEV, per germline (reference sequence). V was cut by 1 base and J by 2 bases, with 12 bases left in between. CDR3 coding DNA: TGTGCCAGCAGTTTATTATCGGGGTTCACTGGGGCCAACGTCCTGACTTTC. It translates to CASSLLSGFTGANVLTF. The full variable domain, completed using reference TRBV27 and TRBJ2-6, is EAQVTQNPRYLITVTGKKLTVTCSQNMNHEYMSWYRQDPGLGLRQIYYSMNVEVTDKGDVPEGYKVSRKEKRNFPLILESPSPNQTSLYFCASSLLSGFTGANVLTFGAGSRLTVL.

This clone turned up a few times. This chain joins TRBV9 and TRBJ1-5; weak D call: TRBD1 (5 bases). V dropped 0 bases and J dropped 5 bases, with 9 bases sitting between them. Germline assignment: CDR1 SGDLS and CDR2 YYNGEE. This CDR3 has 14 residues. As DNA, the CDR3 is TGTGCCAGCAGCGTAGGAGGGGCACATCAGCCCCAGCATTTT. Protein sequence: CASSVGGAHQPQHF.

The rearrangement links TRBV5-1 to TRBJ1-2; no definite D call. The CDR3 covers 15 residues. CDR1 and CDR2 from the germline V gene are SGHRS and YFSETQ. The V end was cut by 2 bases, the J end by 4 bases, with 15 bases between. The CDR3 spells CASSLAGGDFYGYTF. Here the CDR3 DNA reads TGCGCCAGCAGCTTAGCCGGTGGGGATTTCTATGGCTACACCTTC.

The V gene is TRBV5-1, the J gene TRBJ1-1; perhaps TRBD1 as D (5 bases). The V end was cut by 0 bases, the J end by 6 bases, with 9 bases between. Germline CDR1 reads SGHRS; CDR2 reads YFSETQ. The CDR3 is 13 amino acids. DNA of the CDR3: TGCGCCAGCAGCTTGGCGACGGGGGCTGAAGCTTTCTTT. Protein sequence: CASSLATGAEAFF.

Details on this clone: This CDR3 is also generated by other DNA sequences in the sample. This chain uses TRBV20-1 with TRBJ1-2; tentatively, D is TRBD1 (6 bases). This CDR3 is built from 11 residues. Germline-derived CDR1 and CDR2 are DFQATT and SNEGSKA (reference sequence). V lost 6 bases and J 2 bases, leaving 7 bases between the germline ends. CDR3 DNA sequence: TGCAGTGCCACAGGGAACTATGGCTACACCTTC. Residues: CSATGNYGYTF.

This chain uses TRBV7-2 with TRBJ2-1, with D perhaps matching TRBD2 (5 bases). This CDR3 contains 15 residues. Germline-derived CDR1 and CDR2 are SGHTA and FQGNSA. Trimming took off 1 base at V and 4 bases at J, with 11 bases between the two ends. The CDR3 loop is CASSLGGPLYNEQFF. The DNA for the CDR3 is TGTGCCAGCAGCTTAGGAGGGCCCCTTTACAATGAGCAGTTCTTC.

The rearrangement links TRBV21-1 to TRBJ1-4; TRBD1 is the table's D call, not checked against the DNA. TRBV21-1 is termed a pseudogene. CDR3 size: 19 residues. As DNA, the CDR3 is TGTGCCAGCAGCCCCTCTTTGGCTCACAGGGGTTTCACTAATGAAAAACTGTTTTTT. Its protein is CASSPSLAHRGFTNEKLFF.

The chain combines TRBV5-6 with TRBJ2-2, with D perhaps TRBD2 (5 bases). V gave up 1 base and J gave up 5 bases, with 6 bases separating them. The CDR3 contains 13 residues. Per the germline V gene, CDR1 is SGHDT and CDR2 is YYEEEE. CDR3 in amino acids: CASSLSGTGELFF. The CDR3 nucleotides are TGTGCCAGCAGCTTGAGCGGAACCGGGGAGCTGTTTTTT.

This clone was counted only a few times. This chain links TRBV7-9 with TRBJ1-2; D call uncertain. CDR1 SEHNR and CDR2 FQNEAQ come from the germline V gene (reference sequence). V was pared by 3 bases and J by 2 bases, with 10 bases between. The CDR3 extends over 14 amino acids. The chain's CDR3 is CASSFSVGNYGYTF. CDR3 coding DNA: TGTGCCAGCAGCTTCTCCGTAGGCAACTATGGCTACACCTTC.

The V call is TRBV5-8, the J call TRBJ2-6; unclear D gene. Looked up from germline, CDR1 is SGHTS and CDR2 is YDEGEE. Trimming shortened V by 2 bases and J by 0 bases, and 9 bases separated the two germline ends. The CDR3 has 16 residues. The CDR3 bases are TGTGCCAGCAGCTTCATAATGCTCTCTGGGGCCAACGTCCTGACTTTC. Residues: CASSFIMLSGANVLTF.

The CDR3 is CASRGTGNQPQHF. The CDR3 DNA reads as TGTGCCAGTCGAGGGACGGGAAATCAGCCCCAGCATTTT. The chain links TRBV2 to TRBJ1-5; weak D call: TRBD1 (5 bases). This CDR3 contains 13 residues. Trimming removed 9 bases at V and 4 bases at J, with 13 bases between. CDR1 is SNHLY, CDR2 FYNNEI, per germline.

This clone was observed once. This sequence joins TRBV4-2 and TRBJ2-7, with D hard to call. V was clipped by 1 base and J by 3 bases, with 19 bases between them. The CDR3 totals 17 residues. Germline V gene data show CDR1 as LGHNA and CDR2 as YNFKEQ. CDR3 sequence: CASSQGDTLASYYEQYF. The DNA for the CDR3 is TGTGCCAGCAGCCAAGGCGACACTCTGGCCTCCTACTACGAGCAGTACTTC.

This clone is a singleton in its sample. V gene TRBV10-3 combines with J gene TRBJ1-2; D remains unclear. Trimming took 0 bases from V and 11 from J, leaving 16 bases between them. The CDR3 sequence is 14 residues long. CDR1 is ENHRY and CDR2 is SYGVKD in the germline V gene. CDR3 region: CAISESLFGSRYTF. CDR3 coding DNA: TGTGCCATCAGTGAGTCCCTATTCGGCTCACGGTACACCTTC.

A remark on this clone: One end of the junction varies from germline; a read error may be responsible. The gene calls are TRBV19 and TRBJ1-1; unclear D gene. Germline V gene sequence: CDR1 LNHDA, CDR2 SQIVND (reference sequence). The CDR3 has 14 residues. CDR3: CASSPLTINTEASF. CDR3 coding DNA: TGTGCCAGTAGTCCCCTGACCATAAACACTGAAGCTTCCTTT. The full variable domain, in which reference TRBV19 and TRBJ1-1 provide the parts outside the CDR3, is DGGITQSPKYLFRKEGQNVTLSCEQNLNHDAMYWYRQDPGQGLRLIYYSQIVNDFQKGDIAEGYSVSREKKESFPLTVTSAQKNPTAFYLCASSPLTINTEASFGQGTRLTVV.

Comment on this clone: At one end, the junction sequence differs from germline, possibly due to a read error. The chain joins TRBV18 to TRBJ2-7, with D maybe TRBD1 (5 bases). Germline CDR1 reads KGHSH; CDR2 reads LQKENI. This CDR3 has 15 residues. The CDR3 sequence is CASSPSRGTSHEQYF. CDR3 DNA sequence: TGTGCCAGCTCACCATCAAGGGGAACCTCCCACGAGCAGTACTTC.

CDR3 amino acids: CASSYGQGLVYEQYF. Here the CDR3 DNA reads TGTGCCAGCAGTTACGGACAGGGGCTCGTCTACGAGCAGTACTTC. The chain has TRBV6-6 and TRBJ2-7; 9 nucleotides align to TRBD1. Germline CDR1 and CDR2: MNHNY and SVGAGI (reference sequence). The CDR3 covers 15 residues. V trimming: 2 bases; J trimming: 3 bases; junction bases outside the gene matches: 5.

This chain joins TRBV11-2 and TRBJ2-7, with 9 bases fitting TRBD2. The junction had 6 bases not matched to a gene; V was cut back by 3 bases and J by 3 bases. The CDR3 length is 15 residues. From germline, CDR1 is SGHAT and CDR2 FQNNGV. Here the CDR3 reads CASSFTSGSNYEQYF. CDR3 in DNA: TGTGCCAGCAGCTTCACTAGCGGGTCAAACTACGAGCAGTACTTC.

The chain carries TRBV30 and TRBJ1-5; 8 bases match TRBD1. Germline V gene lookup returns CDR1 GTSNPN and CDR2 SVGIG (reference sequence). V shed 5 bases and J 3 bases; nucleotides not matched to a gene: 3. The CDR3 totals 13 residues. CDR3: CAWGDRYNQPQHF. CDR3 DNA sequence: TGTGCCTGGGGGGACAGGTACAATCAGCCCCAGCATTTT.

The chain links TRBV28 to TRBJ2-7, with D possibly matching TRBD2 (6 bases). V was trimmed by 3 bases and J by 0 bases, leaving 9 bases between them. CDR3 size: 14 residues. Per the germline V gene, CDR1 is MDHEN and CDR2 is SYDVKM. The CDR3 here is CASSFSGGSYEQYF. The CDR3 region has the DNA TGTGCCAGCAGTTTTAGCGGCGGCTCCTACGAGCAGTACTTC.

The V gene is TRBV25-1, the J gene TRBJ2-7, with 8 bases lining up with TRBD1. The trim removed 5 bases at V and 7 bases at J, leaving 4 bases unmatched. The CDR3 consists of 12 residues. Germline V CDR1 and CDR2: MGHDK, SYGVNS. CDR3 sequence: CASSLDRAEQYF. The CDR3 region has the DNA TGTGCCAGCAGTTTGGACAGGGCGGAGCAGTACTTC.

This chain joins TRBV5-8 and TRBJ2-1; 9 nucleotides match TRBD2. This CDR3 contains 17 residues. After removal of 4 bases from V and 5 bases from J, the junction contained 13 bases not matched to a gene. Germline CDR1 is SGHTS and CDR2 is YDEGEE. CDR3 protein: CASSPRGQAGGDNEQFF. CDR3 bases: TGTGCCAGCAGCCCCAGGGGACAAGCGGGGGGCGACAATGAGCAGTTCTTC.

The rearrangement uses TRBV25-1 and TRBJ1-4; D not certain. The germline V gene has CDR1 MGHDK and CDR2 SYGVNS. The CDR3 contains 13 residues. V was shortened by 4 bases and J by 6 bases, with 9 bases between the two germline ends. The CDR3 sequence: CASSVSTDEKLFF. The CDR3 nucleotides are TGTGCCAGCAGTGTCAGTACGGATGAAAAACTGTTTTTT. The variable domain in full, with the rest retrieved from reference TRBV25-1 and TRBJ1-4, is EADIYQTPRYLVIGTGKKITLECSQTMGHDKMYWYQQDPGMELHLIHYSYGVNSTEKGDLSSESTVSRIRTEHFPLTLESARPSHTSQYLCASSVSTDEKLFFGSGTQLSVL.